A single sample gave rise to the 16 T cell receptor beta chains below, sequenced in a study of beta chain features in type 1 diabetes listed by TCRdb under 2018. Overall study outcomes, separate from this receptor: In all four CD4+ subsets, TCRB CDR3 length was moderately but significantly shorter in type 1 diabetes patients.

No antigen is known for these receptors. Library method: the immunoSEQ multiplex PCR assay. The entire amount of isolated RNA was reverse transcribed using the High Capacity cDNA Reverse Transcription Kit, so the sequenced TCRB transcripts were expressed ones. What TCRdb holds here is the immuneACCESS table cut down to in-frame rearrangements. Part of the clones is not present; checked against another copy, under half of the missing clones reflect an unresolved V gene, and the others are unexplained. The table for this sample lists approximately 600,000 clones; roughly 12% of them were counted only once. Jointly, the top ten make up roughly 0.12% of the sample. The sequenced sample was naive CD4+ T cells from blood. Sample cell subset or site, as interpreted from the label and publication: true naive CD4+ T cells. These receptor sequences come from a man aged 30 to 39 with type 1 diabetes.

This clone has just a few counts. V usage is TRBV30 and J usage is TRBJ2-7; 7 positions agree with TRBD1. The J segment lost 2 bases and the V segment lost 0 bases, leaving 4 bases of the junction unmatched. Germline CDR1 reads GTSNPN; CDR2 reads SVGIG (reference sequence). This CDR3 spans 14 amino acids. Here the CDR3 DNA reads TGTGCCTGGAGTGTATCCCAGGGGGCCTACGAGCAGTACTTC. Encoded protein: CAWSVSQGAYEQYF.

A note on this clone: Other DNA sequences of this sample code for an identical CDR3. The rearrangement uses TRBV7-2 and TRBJ1-2; the match to TRBD1 covers 8 bases. The length of the CDR3 is 14 residues. The J segment lost 2 bases and the V segment lost 4 bases, leaving 3 bases of the junction unmatched. Germline CDR1 and CDR2: SGHTA and FQGNSA. CDR3 in DNA: TGTGCCAGCAGCTCCGGACAGGGAAACTATGGCTACACCTTC. Encoded protein: CASSSGQGNYGYTF.

The chain recombines TRBV10-3 with TRBJ1-2, with 7 nucleotides matching TRBD1. CDR3 length equals 14 residues. Germline loops: CDR1 ENHRY, CDR2 SYGVKD. The ends lost 4 bases at V and 3 bases at J; junction bases unmatched: 5. The DNA of the CDR3 is TGTGCCATCAGTGCGTGGCAGGGGGACTATGGCTACACCTTC. Protein sequence: CAISAWQGDYGYTF.

The chain couples TRBV9 to TRBJ2-2; weak D call: TRBD2 (6 bases). Germline assignment: CDR1 SGDLS and CDR2 YYNGEE. The ends were cut back, 0 bases at V and 6 bases at J, with 12 bases in the middle. CDR3 size: 15 residues. The CDR3 reads CASSVEGLRAGELFF. The CDR3 DNA reads as TGTGCCAGCAGCGTAGAGGGACTTCGCGCCGGGGAGCTGTTTTTT.

This clone has just a few counts. The J gene is TRBJ2-3, the V gene TRBV7-2, with 7 nucleotides matching TRBD2. The CDR3 spans 15 residues. The J segment lost 6 bases and the V segment lost 4 bases, leaving 10 bases of the junction unmatched. The V gene's germline CDR1 is SGHTA and CDR2 FQGNSA. The CDR3 loop is CASSSSGARMDTQYF. CDR3 DNA sequence: TGTGCCAGCAGCTCAAGCGGGGCGAGGATGGATACGCAGTATTTT.

This clone was observed a handful of times. This rearrangement joins TRBV2 to TRBJ1-6, with D unresolved. The CDR3 length is 12 residues. Trimming cost V 4 bases and J 13 bases, with 11 bases left between them. Germline V gives CDR1 SNHLY, CDR2 FYNNEI. This CDR3 is CASSGSSPPLHF. The CDR3 bases are TGTGCCAGCAGTGGAAGTTCCCCGCCCCTCCACTTT.

In its sample, this clone was seen a few times. The chain couples TRBV9 to TRBJ1-5; possibly TRBD1 for D (5 bases). Germline V gene data show CDR1 as SGDLS and CDR2 as YYNGEE. This CDR3 has 15 amino acids. V lost 4 bases to trimming and J lost 6 bases, with 17 bases between them. The CDR3 region has the DNA TGTGCCAGCAGCTTCCAGGGAAGCGCGGGTCAGCCCCAGCATTTT. It translates to CASSFQGSAGQPQHF.

There are a few counts of this clone. The chain joins TRBV5-1 to TRBJ2-1; D possibly corresponds to TRBD2 (5 bases). Trimming removed 5 bases from V and 10 bases from J, with 10 bases in between. CDR1 and CDR2 (germline): SGHRS, YFSETQ. The CDR3 covers 11 residues. The CDR3 coding sequence is TGCGCCAGCAGGGGAGAGACGGAGCAGTTCTTC. Its translation: CASRGETEQFF.

This clone was seen a handful of times. The gene calls are TRBV7-2 and TRBJ2-3, with TRBD2 matching 7 bases. V was pared by 5 bases and J by 7 bases, with 15 bases of the junction left unmatched. This CDR3 has 16 amino acids. Germline V lookup: CDR1 SGHTA, CDR2 FQGNSA. In DNA form, the CDR3 reads TGTGCCAGCAGCCAAGATGAGGCGGGGGAACGAAATACGCAGTATTTT. Its translation is CASSQDEAGERNTQYF.

This clone was detected only a few times. The V gene is TRBV28, the J gene TRBJ2-1, with D maybe TRBD1 (7 bases). This CDR3 comprises 16 residues. Germline V CDR1 and CDR2: MDHEN, SYDVKM. Trimming shortened V by 6 bases and J by 8 bases, and 23 bases separated the two germline ends. CDR3 in DNA: TGTGCCAGCAGACCTACAGGGGATAAGGGGGGCGATGAGCAGTTCTTC. It is translated as CASRPTGDKGGDEQFF.

This clone was seen a few times. The rearrangement links TRBV18 to TRBJ2-1; D is unclear. Trimming cost V 0 bases and J 3 bases, with 6 bases left between them. The CDR3 totals 14 residues. Germline V lookup: CDR1 KGHSH, CDR2 LQKENI. CDR3 sequence reads: CASSPPQDYNEQFF. In DNA, the CDR3 is TGTGCCAGCTCACCACCGCAGGACTACAATGAGCAGTTCTTC.

This chain joins TRBV14 and TRBJ1-5; 10 nucleotides line up with TRBD1. V gave up 5 bases and J gave up 0 bases; unmatched junction bases: 7. The CDR3 contains 17 residues. CDR1 is SGHDN, CDR2 FVKESK, per germline. CDR3 sequence (DNA): TGTGCCAGCAGCACATCCGGGACAGGGGATAGCAATCAGCCCCAGCATTTT. Its translation is CASSTSGTGDSNQPQHF. Filled out from reference TRBV14 and TRBJ1-5, the complete variable domain reads EAGVTQFPSHSVIEKGQTVTLRCDPISGHDNLYWYRRVMGKEIKFLLHFVKESKQDESGMPNNRFLAERTGGTYSTLKVQPAELEDSGVYFCASSTSGTGDSNQPQHFGDGTRLSIL.

This clone has just a few counts. The V call is TRBV7-8, the J call TRBJ1-1; D remains unclear. The V gene's germline CDR1 is SGHVS and CDR2 FQNEAQ. The CDR3 spans 15 residues. V lost 0 bases to trimming and J lost 4 bases, with 12 bases between them. CDR3 nucleotide sequence: TGTGCCAGCAGCTTAGCGCGGGGTAGGGCCACTGAAGCTTTCTTT. Translating gives CASSLARGRATEAFF. The entire variable domain, with the rest obtained from reference TRBV7-8 and TRBJ1-1, is as follows: GAGVSQSPRYKVAKRGQDVALRCDPISGHVSLFWYQQALGQGPEFLTYFQNEAQLDKSGLPSDRFFAERPEGSVSTLKIQRTQQEDSAVYLCASSLARGRATEAFFGQGTRLTVV.

The CDR3 protein is CASSIDERTDTQYF. The CDR3 nucleotides are TGTGCCAGTAGTATAGACGAGCGGACAGATACGCAGTATTTT. The chain is built from TRBV19 and TRBJ2-3, with D perhaps matching TRBD2 (5 bases). This CDR3 has 14 residues. Germline values: CDR1 LNHDA, CDR2 SQIVND (reference sequence). Trimming pared 0 bases from V and 3 bases from J, leaving 7 bases between.

The chain couples TRBV27 to TRBJ1-5, with 7 bases that match TRBD1. J was trimmed by 6 bases and V by 3 bases; bases with no gene match: 5. Germline V gene sequence: CDR1 MNHEY, CDR2 SMNVEV (reference sequence). CDR3 length: 14 residues. This CDR3 is CASSFDRESQPQHF. The CDR3 DNA sequence: TGTGCCAGCAGTTTTGACAGGGAGAGTCAGCCCCAGCATTTT.

There are a few counts of this clone. This chain uses TRBV4-3 with TRBJ2-1, with 7 bases matching TRBD1. This CDR3 region has 16 residues. Looked up from germline, CDR1 is LGHNA and CDR2 is YSLEER. Unmatched junction bases numbered 4, after V lost 2 bases and J lost 0 bases. CDR3 nucleotides: TGCGCCAGCAGCCAAAGGGGGCAGAGCTCCTACAATGAGCAGTTCTTC. It codes for CASSQRGQSSYNEQFF.